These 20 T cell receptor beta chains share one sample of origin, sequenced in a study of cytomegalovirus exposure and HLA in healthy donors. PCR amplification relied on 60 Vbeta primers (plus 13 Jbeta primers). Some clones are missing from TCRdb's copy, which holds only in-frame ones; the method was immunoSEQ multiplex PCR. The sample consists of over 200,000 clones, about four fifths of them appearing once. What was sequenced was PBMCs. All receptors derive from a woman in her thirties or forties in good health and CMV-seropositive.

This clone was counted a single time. DNA of the CDR3: TGTGCCACCAGCAGAGATCCCAGGGCTGGCACTGAAGCTTTCTTT. It specifies CATSRDPRAGTEAFF. This chain joins TRBV15 and TRBJ1-1; weak D call: TRBD1 (5 bases). Trimming took 0 bases from V and 4 from J, leaving 12 bases between them. Germline V gene data show CDR1 as LNHNV and CDR2 as YYDKDF (reference sequence). This CDR3 has 15 residues.

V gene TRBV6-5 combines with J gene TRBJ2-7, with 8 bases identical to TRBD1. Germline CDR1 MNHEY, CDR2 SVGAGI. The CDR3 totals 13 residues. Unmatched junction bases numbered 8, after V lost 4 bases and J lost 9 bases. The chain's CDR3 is CASSSERQGRQYF. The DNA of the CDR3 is TGTGCCAGCAGTTCCGAGCGACAGGGGAGGCAGTACTTC.

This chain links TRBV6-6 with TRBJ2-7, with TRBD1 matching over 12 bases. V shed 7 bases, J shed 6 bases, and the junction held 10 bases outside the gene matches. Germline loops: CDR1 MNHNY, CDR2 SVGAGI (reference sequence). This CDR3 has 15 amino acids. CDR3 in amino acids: CASNLPGQGAVEQYF. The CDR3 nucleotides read TGTGCCAGCAACCTACCGGGACAGGGGGCCGTCGAGCAGTACTTC.

Here the CDR3 reads CASRAGQANTEAFF. The CDR3 coding sequence is TGTGCCAGCAGGGCGGGACAGGCGAACACTGAAGCTTTCTTT. V and J are TRBV6-4 and TRBJ1-1, with 8 bases identical to TRBD1. J was trimmed by 1 base and V by 6 bases; bases with no gene match: 4. The germline gives CDR1 MRHNA, CDR2 SNTAGT. This CDR3 is built from 14 residues.

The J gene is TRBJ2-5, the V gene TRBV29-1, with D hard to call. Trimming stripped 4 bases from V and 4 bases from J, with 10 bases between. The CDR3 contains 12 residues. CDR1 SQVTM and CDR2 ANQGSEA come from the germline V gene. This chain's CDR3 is CSVALERETQYF. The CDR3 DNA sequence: TGCAGCGTTGCGTTGGAGAGAGAGACCCAGTACTTC.

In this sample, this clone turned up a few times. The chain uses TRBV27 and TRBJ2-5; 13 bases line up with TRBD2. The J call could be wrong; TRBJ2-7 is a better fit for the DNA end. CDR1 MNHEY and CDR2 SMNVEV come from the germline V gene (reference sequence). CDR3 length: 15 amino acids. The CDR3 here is CASSRRLAGGYEQYF. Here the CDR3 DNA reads TGTGCCAGCAGTCGCAGACTAGCGGGAGGATACGAGCAGTACTTC.

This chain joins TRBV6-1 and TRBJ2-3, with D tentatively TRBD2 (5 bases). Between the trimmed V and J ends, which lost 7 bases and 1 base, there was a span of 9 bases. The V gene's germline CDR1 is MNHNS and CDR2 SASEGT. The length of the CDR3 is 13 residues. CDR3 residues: CASTQRRTDTQYF. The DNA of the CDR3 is TGTGCCAGCACACAGCGGCGCACAGATACGCAGTATTTT.

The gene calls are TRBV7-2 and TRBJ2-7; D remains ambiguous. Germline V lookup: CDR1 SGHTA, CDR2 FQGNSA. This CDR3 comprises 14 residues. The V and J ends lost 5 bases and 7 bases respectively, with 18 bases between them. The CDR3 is CASSIVLSSREQYF. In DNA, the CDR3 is TGTGCCAGCAGCATCGTTCTGTCAAGTCGGGAGCAGTACTTC.

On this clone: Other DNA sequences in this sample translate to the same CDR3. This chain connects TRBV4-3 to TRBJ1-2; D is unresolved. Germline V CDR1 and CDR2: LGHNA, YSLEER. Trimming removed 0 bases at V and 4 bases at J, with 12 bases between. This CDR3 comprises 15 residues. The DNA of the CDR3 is TGCGCCAGCAGCCAAGATAGCGTGAAAAGCTATGGCTACACCTTC. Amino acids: CASSQDSVKSYGYTF.

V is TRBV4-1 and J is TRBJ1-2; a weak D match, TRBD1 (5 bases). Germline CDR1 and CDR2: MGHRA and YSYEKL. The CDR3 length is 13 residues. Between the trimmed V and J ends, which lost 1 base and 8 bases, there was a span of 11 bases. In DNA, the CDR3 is TGCGCCAGCAGCCAAGGGGGGACTTTAGGCTACACCTTC. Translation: CASSQGGTLGYTF.

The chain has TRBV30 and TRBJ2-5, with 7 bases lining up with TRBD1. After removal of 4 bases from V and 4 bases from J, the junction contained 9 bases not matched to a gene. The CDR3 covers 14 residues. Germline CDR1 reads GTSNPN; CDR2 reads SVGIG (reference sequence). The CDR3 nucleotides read TGTGCCTGGAACCTACAGGGGATTGCAGAGACCCAGTACTTC. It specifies CAWNLQGIAETQYF.

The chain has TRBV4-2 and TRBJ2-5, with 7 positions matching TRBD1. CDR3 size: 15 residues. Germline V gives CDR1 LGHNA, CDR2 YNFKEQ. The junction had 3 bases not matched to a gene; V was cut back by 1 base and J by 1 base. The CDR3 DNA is TGTGCCAGCAGCCAAGCGGGACAGACCCAAGAGACCCAGTACTTC. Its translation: CASSQAGQTQETQYF.

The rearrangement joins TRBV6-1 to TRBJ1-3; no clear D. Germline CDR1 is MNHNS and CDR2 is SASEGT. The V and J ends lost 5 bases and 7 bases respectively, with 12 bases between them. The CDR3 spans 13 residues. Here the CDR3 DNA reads TGTGCCAGCAGTTGGACCTCGGGGAACACCATATATTTT. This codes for CASSWTSGNTIYF.

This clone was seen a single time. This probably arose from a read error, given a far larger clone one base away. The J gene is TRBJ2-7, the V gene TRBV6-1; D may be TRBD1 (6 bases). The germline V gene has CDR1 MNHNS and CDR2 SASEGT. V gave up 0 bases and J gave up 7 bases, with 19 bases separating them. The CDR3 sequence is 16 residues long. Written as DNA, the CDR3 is TGTGCCAGCAGTGAAGCGCAGGGGAGCCGGACTGGGGAGCAGTACTTC. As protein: CASSEAQGSRTGEQYF.

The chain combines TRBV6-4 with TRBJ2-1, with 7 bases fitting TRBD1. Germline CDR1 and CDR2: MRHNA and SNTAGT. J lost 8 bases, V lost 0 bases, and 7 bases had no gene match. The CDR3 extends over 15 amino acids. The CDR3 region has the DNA TGTGCCAGCAGTGACTCCGAGGGGGCGGGCGATGAGCAGTTCTTC. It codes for CASSDSEGAGDEQFF.

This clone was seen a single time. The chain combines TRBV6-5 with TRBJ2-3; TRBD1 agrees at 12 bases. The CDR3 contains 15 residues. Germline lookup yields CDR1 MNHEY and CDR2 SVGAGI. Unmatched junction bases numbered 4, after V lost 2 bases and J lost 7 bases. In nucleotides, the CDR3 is TGTGCCAGCAGTTACCGGGGGACAGGGGGCAATACGCAGTATTTT. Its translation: CASSYRGTGGNTQYF.

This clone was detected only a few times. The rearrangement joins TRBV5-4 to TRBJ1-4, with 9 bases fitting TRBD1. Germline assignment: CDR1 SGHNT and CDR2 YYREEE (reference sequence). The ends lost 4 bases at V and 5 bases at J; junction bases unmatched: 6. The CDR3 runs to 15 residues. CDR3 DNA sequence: TGTGCCAGCAGCCCCCCCGGGACAGGGAATGAAAAACTGTTTTTT. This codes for CASSPPGTGNEKLFF.

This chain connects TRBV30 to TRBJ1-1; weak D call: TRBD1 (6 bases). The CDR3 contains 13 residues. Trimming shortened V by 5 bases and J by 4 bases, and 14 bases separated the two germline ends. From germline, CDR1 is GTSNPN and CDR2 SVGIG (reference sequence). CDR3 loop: CAWFGRGGTEAFF. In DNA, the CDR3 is TGTGCCTGGTTTGGCAGGGGTGGCACTGAAGCTTTCTTT.

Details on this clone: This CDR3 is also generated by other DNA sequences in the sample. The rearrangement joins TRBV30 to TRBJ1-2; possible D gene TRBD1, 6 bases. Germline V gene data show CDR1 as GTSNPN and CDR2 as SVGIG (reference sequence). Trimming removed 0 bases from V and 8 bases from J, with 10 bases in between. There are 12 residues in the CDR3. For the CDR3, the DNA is TGTGCCTGGAGTGTGGGGGCTAACGGCTACACCTTC. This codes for CAWSVGANGYTF.

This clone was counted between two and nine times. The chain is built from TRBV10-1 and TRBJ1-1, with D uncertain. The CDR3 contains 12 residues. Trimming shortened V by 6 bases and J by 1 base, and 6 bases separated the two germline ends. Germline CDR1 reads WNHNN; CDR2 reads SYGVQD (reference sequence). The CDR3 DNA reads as TGCGCCAGCAGCGACTCGAACACTGAAGCTTTCTTT. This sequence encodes CASSDSNTEAFF.